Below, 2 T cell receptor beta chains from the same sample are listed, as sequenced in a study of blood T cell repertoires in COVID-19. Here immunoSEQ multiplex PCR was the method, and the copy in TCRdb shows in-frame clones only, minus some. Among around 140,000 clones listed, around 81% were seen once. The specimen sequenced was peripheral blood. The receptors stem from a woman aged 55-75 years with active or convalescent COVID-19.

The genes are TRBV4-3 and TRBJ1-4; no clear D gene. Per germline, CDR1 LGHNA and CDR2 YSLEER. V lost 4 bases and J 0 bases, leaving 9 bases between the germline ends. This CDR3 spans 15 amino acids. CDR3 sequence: CASSPRVATNEKLFF. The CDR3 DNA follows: TGCGCCAGCAGCCCCCGGGTAGCAACTAATGAAAAACTGTTTTTT.

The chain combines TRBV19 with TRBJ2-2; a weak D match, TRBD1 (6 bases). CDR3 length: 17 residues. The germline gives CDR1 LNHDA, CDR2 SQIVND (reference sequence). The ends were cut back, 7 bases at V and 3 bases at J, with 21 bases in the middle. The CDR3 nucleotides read TGTGCCAGTACCTTCGGGTCGGCAGGGGCCTACACCGGGGAGCTGTTTTTT. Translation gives CASTFGSAGAYTGELFF.